The rows below give T cell receptor beta chains drawn from one sample of a study of T cell responses to AZD1222 COVID-19 vaccine. Method: immunoSEQ multiplex PCR; TCRdb's copy keeps in-frame clones and lacks some. This sample has roughly 140,000 clones, with about 92% found just once. The starting material was peripheral blood, obtained 28 days after the second AZD1222 dose. The receptors derive from an adult who received the AZD1222 COVID-19 vaccine. The CDR3 runs from the conserved cysteine through the conserved F or W. A D gene is named only where the DNA matches it firmly. For some rows the clone size is stated as once, few or many, or as a class when expanded; others skip it.

V gene	clone size	D gene	J gene	CDR3 DNA	CDR3 protein
TRBV19	once	-	TRBJ1-2	TGTGCCAGTTCACCACAGGGTACAGCCCGATATGGCTACACCTTC	CASSPQGTARYGYTF
TRBV19	-	-	TRBJ2-1	TGTGCCAGTAGCAAGGTGAGGCGGACAATGGACAATGAGCAGTTCTTC	CASSKVRRTMDNEQFF
TRBV24-1	-	TRBD1	TRBJ1-4	TGTGCCACCAGTGGTGGGGGACAGGGTAATGAAAAACTGTTTTTT	CATSGGGQGNEKLFF
TRBV5-4	-	-	TRBJ2-7	TGTGCCAGCAGCCTCCAAAACGAGCAGTACTTC	CASSLQNEQYF
TRBV29-1	-	TRBD1	TRBJ2-1	TGCAGCGTTGCGACAGGGGACAATGAGCAGTTCTTC	CSVATGDNEQFF
TRBV5-1	-	-	TRBJ2-2	TGCGCCAGCAGCTTGTCCTTGCGAAACACCGGGGAGCTGTTTTTT	CASSLSLRNTGELFF
TRBV18	-	-	TRBJ2-7	TGTGCCAGCTCACCAGCGGGGGCCAACGAGCAGTACTTC	CASSPAGANEQYF
TRBV10-1	-	TRBD1	TRBJ1-5	TGCGCCAGCAGTGAGTTACACGCTTGTGGACAGGGGGCGACCAATCAGCCCCAGCATTTT	CASSELHACGQGATNQPQHF
TRBV2	-	TRBD1	TRBJ2-6	TGTGCCAGCAGTGCGACAGGGCCCTCTGGGGCCAACGTCCTGACTTTC	CASSATGPSGANVLTF
TRBV27	-	-	TRBJ2-7	TGTGCCAGCAGTTTAATCGGGGGCTCCCTCTACGAGCAGTACTTC	CASSLIGGSLYEQYF
TRBV2	-	-	TRBJ1-1	TGTGCCAGCAGCGCCACTAGGACGGTGAACACTGAAGCTTTCTTT	CASSATRTVNTEAFF
TRBV6-2/TRBV6-3	-	-	TRBJ2-1	TGTGCCAGCAGTGGGACACGGAGCTCCTACAATGAGCAGTTCTTC	CASSGTRSSYNEQFF
TRBV25-1	-	-	TRBJ1-6	TGTGCCAGCAGTGAGTGGGTGCCTCATAATTCACCCCTCCACTTT	CASSEWVPHNSPLHF
TRBV5-6	-	-	TRBJ1-2	TGTGCCAGCAGCTTGTTTTCCTATGGCTACACCTTC	CASSLFSYGYTF
TRBV28	-	TRBD1	TRBJ2-5	TGTGCCAGCAGTTTACGGACAGGGGCCGTGGAGACCCAGTACTTC	CASSLRTGAVETQYF
TRBV5-1	-	TRBD1	TRBJ1-2	TGCGCCAGCAGCTTGGGCCGACAGGGAGCTAACTATGGCTACACCTTC	CASSLGRQGANYGYTF
TRBV6-5	-	-	TRBJ1-2	TGTGCCAGCAGTTACGGAAGGGCCGATGGCTACACCTTC	CASSYGRADGYTF
TRBV5-1	-	TRBD1	TRBJ1-4	TGCGCCAGCAGCTCCGGGACAGGGGCGCCTAATGAAAAACTGTTTTTT	CASSSGTGAPNEKLFF
TRBV7-8	-	TRBD2	TRBJ2-1	TGTGCCAGCAGCTTAGAGTTAGGCCTAGCGGGACCCAGGGAGCAGTTCTTC	CASSLELGLAGPREQFF
TRBV27	-	TRBD1	TRBJ2-7	TGTGCCAGCAGTTCGGGACAGGGATTTTTCTACGAGCAGTACTTC	CASSSGQGFFYEQYF
TRBV19	-	-	TRBJ2-2	TGTGCCAGTAGTATAGATAGTCGGAGGGGCGGGGAGCTGTTTTTT	CASSIDSRRGGELFF
TRBV2	-	TRBD1	TRBJ1-2	TGTGCCAGCACAACACGAACAGGGGCGAATGGCTACACCTTC	CASTTRTGANGYTF
TRBV3-1/TRBV3-2	-	-	TRBJ1-5	TGTGCCAGCAGCCAAGGGCCGGGGGGTCCCAATCAGCCCCAGCATTTT	CASSQGPGGPNQPQHF
TRBV27	-	-	TRBJ1-5	TGTGCCAGCAGTTTAAGTTCGGGGGAGAGGCAGCCCCAGCATTTT	CASSLSSGERQPQHF
TRBV24-1	-	-	TRBJ2-3	TGTGCCACCAGTGTTCGGCGGCGGAACACAGATACGCAGTATTTT	CATSVRRRNTDTQYF
TRBV14	-	-	TRBJ2-2	TGTGCCAGCAGCCAGGTGGGGGGAACCACCGGGGAGCTGTTTTTT	CASSQVGGTTGELFF
TRBV18	few	TRBD1	TRBJ1-1	TGTGCCAGCTCACCATTTCAGGGGGGGGACACTGAAGCTTTCTTT	CASSPFQGGDTEAFF